This is a list of T cell receptor beta chains from one sample in a study of T cells after somatic rescue of genetic block. Some clones are missing from TCRdb's copy, which holds only in-frame ones; the method was immunoSEQ multiplex PCR. Seen here are about 67,000 clones, around 92% observed once, and the top ten hold about 2.9%. Material for sequencing was peripheral blood mononuclear cells (PBMCs). These TCRs come from a man aged 35-49 years. CDR3s include the opening cysteine and the closing phenylalanine or tryptophan. D genes are given only for firm matches. Where a row states a size, it is once, few, many or the class of an expanded clone; other rows omit it.

j_call d_call v_call clone_size cdr3_nt cdr3_aa
TRBJ2-7 TRBD1 TRBV16 once TGTGCCAGCAGCCCGAACAGGGGGTCGGCCTACGAGCAGTACTTC CASSPNRGSAYEQYF
TRBJ2-5 TRBD2 TRBV9 NA TGTGCCAGCAGCACCAGGACTAGCGGCGAAGAGACCCAGTACTTC CASSTRTSGEETQYF
TRBJ1-1 NA TRBV19 NA TGTGCCAGTAGTTCACTCACGACAGGGAACACTGAAGCTTTCTTT CASSSLTTGNTEAFF
TRBJ2-7 NA TRBV4-1 once TGCGCCAGCAGCCAAGATTTGGGGCGGCGAGAAGAGCAGTACTTC CASSQDLGRREEQYF
TRBJ1-1 NA TRBV4-1 once TGCGCCAGCAGCCAACCACCGCCGATGTACATGAACACTGAAGCTTTCTTT CASSQPPPMYMNTEAFF
TRBJ2-3 NA TRBV4-2 NA TGTGCCAGCAGCCAAGCGGGACTTGACACAGATACGCAGTATTTT CASSQAGLDTDTQYF
TRBJ2-1 TRBD2 TRBV28 NA TGTGCCAGCAGGAACTTAGCGGGAGCCAATGAGCAGTTCTTC CASRNLAGANEQFF
TRBJ2-3 TRBD1 TRBV4-3 NA TGCGCCAGCAGTCGGGACAGGGGGCCGGGAGATACGCAGTATTTT CASSRDRGPGDTQYF
TRBJ1-4 TRBD1 TRBV28 NA TGTGCCAGCATTGAACAGGGGGCTCAGGAAAAACTGTTTTTT CASIEQGAQEKLFF
TRBJ2-5 TRBD1 TRBV5-1 NA TGCGCCAGCAGCAAGGGAAGGACAGGGCAAGAGACCCAGTACTTC CASSKGRTGQETQYF
TRBJ1-3 NA TRBV15 NA TGTGCCACCAGCAGCAACGGGATCTCTGGAAACACCATATATTTT CATSSNGISGNTIYF
TRBJ2-2 TRBD2 TRBV10-3 NA TGTGCCATCAGTGACTCGGGGCAAGCGGGGGGCCCGAGGACCGGGGAGCTGTTTTTT CAISDSGQAGGPRTGELFF
TRBJ1-2 NA TRBV29-1 NA TGCAGCGTTGAAGAAAGGGACAAAGATAACTATGGCTACACCTTC CSVEERDKDNYGYTF
TRBJ2-1 NA TRBV5-4 NA TGTGCCAGCAGCCTTAGCGTAGTGAACCCCTACAATGAGCAGTTCTTC CASSLSVVNPYNEQFF
TRBJ1-1 NA TRBV27 NA TGTGCCAGCAGACGACAGGCGACGAACACTGAAGCTTTCTTT CASRRQATNTEAFF
TRBJ2-7 TRBD2 TRBV4-2 once TGTGCCAGCAGCCGACCGGGGAGCGGGGCGATCCCTAACGACGAGCAGTACTTC CASSRPGSGAIPNDEQYF
TRBJ1-1 TRBD1 TRBV5-1 once TGCGCCAGCAGCGTGGACAGGGTGAGCACTGAAGCTTTCTTT CASSVDRVSTEAFF
TRBJ2-7 NA TRBV2 NA TGTGCCAGCAACCGGGACCGATCCTCCTACGAGCAGTACTTC CASNRDRSSYEQYF
TRBJ2-7 NA TRBV6-1 NA TGTGCCAGCAGGGTAGACACCCGAAACGAGCAGTACTTC CASRVDTRNEQYF
TRBJ2-3 NA TRBV12-5 NA TGTGCTAGTGGTTTTGATCCAGCGACTAGCACAGATACGCAGTATTTT CASGFDPATSTDTQYF